The 16 T cell receptor beta chains reported below all come from one sample, sequenced in a study of blood T cells in healthy people across ages. Primed by a sample-barcoded 5' primer and a J-beta primer mix, a second PCR proceeded for roughly 6 to 12 cycles. TCRdb independently ran MiXCR on the 5' RACE reads; one entry per CDR3 protein. The table lists around 1,000,000 distinct CDR3 sequences, under 30% of them singletons. The data also belong to a second study, concerning T cells of mothers and their children.

Sequenced material: blood. All receptors derive from a girl aged 2 to 10 in good health.

This clonotype occurred a few times. This chain connects TRBV12-3 or TRBV12-4 to TRBJ1-4; weak D call: TRBD1 (5 bases). This CDR3 is built from 14 residues. V lost 5 bases and J lost 14, with 21 bases in between. The CDR3 DNA is TGTGCCAGCAGTGCGCCGGGGCCTGGAGGGATGCTGTTTTTT. Translation: CASSAPGPGGMLFF.

This clonotype was seen a few times. The rearrangement uses TRBV7-9 and TRBJ1-4, with TRBD1 matching over 8 bases. The CDR3 runs 14 residues. Per germline, CDR1 SEHNR and CDR2 FQNEAQ (reference sequence). V was clipped by 3 bases and J by 10 bases; unmatched bases: 7. The DNA of the CDR3 is TGTGCCAGCAGCTTCAAGGACAGGGAGGGAAAACTGTTTTTT. Its protein is CASSFKDREGKLFF.

The V gene is TRBV7-3, the J gene TRBJ2-5; D uncertain. The CDR3 has 14 residues. Between the trimmed V and J ends, which lost 5 bases and 2 bases, there was a span of 12 bases. The germline CDR1 and CDR2 sequences are SGHTA and FQGTGA. The CDR3 loop reads CASSPQPSQETQYF. In nucleotides, the CDR3 is TGTGCCAGCAGCCCCCAGCCCTCTCAAGAGACCCAGTACTTC.

The chain has TRBV29-1 and TRBJ2-1; the D gene is possibly TRBD1 (5 bases). The V and J ends lost 7 bases and 6 bases respectively, with 16 bases between them. This CDR3 contains 13 residues. CDR1 is SQVTM, CDR2 ANQGSEA, per germline. CDR3 coding DNA: TGCAGCGCCGTTGGGGCTAATCCCAATGAGCAGTTCTTC. This sequence encodes CSAVGANPNEQFF.

The rearrangement joins TRBV12-3 or TRBV12-4 to TRBJ2-5; TRBD2 is a possible D gene (6 bases). V was pared by 9 bases and J by 1 base, with 21 bases between. This CDR3 contains 16 residues. The CDR3 region has the DNA TGTGCCAGTGCGGTTCTAGCGTACAATATCCAAGAGACCCAGTACTTC. Its translation: CASAVLAYNIQETQYF.

This clonotype has more than one count but fewer than ten. The chain is built from TRBV7-9 and TRBJ2-3, with D possibly TRBD2 on 6 matching bases. This CDR3 is built from 15 residues. Germline lookup yields CDR1 SEHNR and CDR2 FQNEAQ (reference sequence). V gave up 4 bases and J gave up 4 bases, with 15 bases separating them. CDR3 sequence: CASSSSVSGADTQYF. CDR3 in DNA: TGTGCCAGCAGCTCAAGCGTTTCGGGGGCAGATACGCAGTATTTT.

The rearrangement uses TRBV3-1 and TRBJ2-7; 10 bases align to TRBD2. The CDR3 contains 15 residues. The ends lost 0 bases at V and 5 bases at J; junction bases unmatched: 4. Germline CDR1 is LGHDT and CDR2 is YNNKEL (reference sequence). CDR3 sequence (DNA): TGTGCCAGCAGCCAAGAAGGTAGCGGGAGGAACGAGCAGTACTTC. The encoded protein is CASSQEGSGRNEQYF.

This clonotype was seen more than once but under ten times. This sequence joins TRBV4-3 and TRBJ2-7; TRBD1 matches 9 bases. CDR1 is LGHNA and CDR2 is YSLEER in the germline V gene. This CDR3 region has 15 residues. Unmatched junction bases numbered 5, after V lost 2 bases and J lost 3 bases. The CDR3 nucleotides read TGCGCCAGCAGCCAACTTGGGACAGGGATCTACGAGCAGTACTTC. It translates to CASSQLGTGIYEQYF.

This clonotype was counted a few times. This chain links TRBV4-1 with TRBJ2-7, with 8 nucleotides matching TRBD2. Germline assignment: CDR1 MGHRA and CDR2 YSYEKL. Trimming removed 1 base from V and 2 bases from J; junction bases left unmatched: 4. The CDR3 contains 15 residues. DNA of the CDR3: TGCGCCAGCAGCCAAGGGGAGACTAGCGCCTACGAGCAGTACTTC. This codes for CASSQGETSAYEQYF.

This chain connects TRBV7-2 to TRBJ1-6; D unclear. Trimming shortened V by 5 bases and J by 0 bases, and 8 bases separated the two germline ends. Germline CDR1 is SGHTA and CDR2 is FQGNSA. The CDR3 is made up of 15 amino acids. The CDR3 DNA reads as TGTGCCAGCAGCAGCACTAGCTCCTATAATTCACCCCTCCACTTT. Amino acid sequence: CASSSTSSYNSPLHF.

This clonotype has a handful of counts. The J gene is TRBJ2-1, the V gene TRBV7-2, with TRBD2 matching 14 bases. The CDR3 runs 17 residues. V gave up 3 bases and J gave up 6 bases; unmatched junction bases: 7. Germline V gene lookup returns CDR1 SGHTA and CDR2 FQGNSA. The CDR3: CASSFSGLAGGVNEQFF. The CDR3 DNA is TGTGCCAGCAGCTTTTCCGGACTAGCGGGGGGTGTCAATGAGCAGTTCTTC.

The genes are TRBV7-2 and TRBJ2-1; 9 bases align to TRBD1. The V gene end was trimmed by 2 bases and the J gene end by 4 bases; junction bases not matched to a gene: 9. The CDR3 runs 17 residues. Germline loops: CDR1 SGHTA, CDR2 FQGNSA. DNA for the CDR3: TGTGCCAGCAGCTTACCTACGGGACAGGGAACTTACAATGAGCAGTTCTTC. This encodes CASSLPTGQGTYNEQFF.

This clonotype was observed a few times. The V call is TRBV12-3 or TRBV12-4, the J call TRBJ2-5, with TRBD1 matching 9 bases. V was pared by 6 bases and J by 3 bases, with 8 bases of the junction left unmatched. The CDR3 has 15 amino acids. CDR3 amino acids: CASSTTGTGKETQYF. In DNA form, the CDR3 reads TGTGCCAGCAGCACAACCGGGACAGGGAAAGAGACCCAGTACTTC.

In nucleotides, the CDR3 is TGTGCCAGCAGTTTACTAGCGGCCATCTACGAGCAGTACTTC. Encoded protein: CASSLLAAIYEQYF. The chain uses TRBV28 and TRBJ2-7; 7 positions agree with TRBD2. Germline V gives CDR1 MDHEN, CDR2 SYDVKM. Losses at the gene ends were 2 bases for V and 3 bases for J; bases not matched to a gene: 4. There are 14 residues in the CDR3.

The V and J genes are TRBV6-5 and TRBJ1-5; no reliable D call. Germline CDR1 MNHEY, CDR2 SVGAGI. Deletions cut 0 bases from V and 2 bases from J, with 8 bases between. The CDR3 runs 15 residues. The CDR3 here is CASSYSPGGNQPQHF. CDR3 sequence (DNA): TGTGCCAGCAGTTACTCGCCGGGAGGCAATCAGCCCCAGCATTTT.

This chain connects TRBV13 to TRBJ1-4, with 9 bases lining up with TRBD1. The CDR3 is 14 residues long. Germline CDR1 reads PRHDT; CDR2 reads FYEKMQ (reference sequence). V gave up 5 bases and J gave up 6 bases; unmatched junction bases: 4. The CDR3 loop is CASSPGTGYEKLFF. The CDR3 bases are TGTGCCAGCAGCCCCGGGACAGGGTATGAAAAACTGTTTTTT.